These 14 T cell receptor beta chains originate from one sample sequenced in a study of blood T cell repertoires in COVID-19 (dated by TCRdb to the early 2020s). Library generation was performed with the immunoSEQ multiplex PCR assay. TCRdb took this table from immuneACCESS and kept in-frame rearrangements with V and J called. Such tables lack part of the clones; where checked against another copy, unresolved V genes explain under half of the gap, and the rest is unexplained. This sample is represented by approximately 100,000 clones; over 80% of them were singletons. Jointly, the top ten make up 5.7% of the sample. Sample: peripheral blood. These TCRs come from a man aged 45 to 65 with active COVID-19.

The CDR3 is CASSAPGQRYEQYF. The DNA of the CDR3 is TGTGCCAGCAGCGCCCCGGGACAGAGATACGAGCAGTACTTC. The chain is built from TRBV7-9 and TRBJ2-7, with TRBD1 matching over 7 bases. The CDR3 contains 14 residues. Per germline, CDR1 SEHNR and CDR2 FQNEAQ (reference sequence). J gave up 4 bases and V 5 bases, and 8 bases lay outside the gene matches.

This chain uses TRBV27 with TRBJ2-7; 9 bases match TRBD2. This CDR3 region has 16 residues. In germline, CDR1 is MNHEY, CDR2 SMNVEV (reference sequence). Losses at the gene ends were 5 bases for V and 4 bases for J; bases not matched to a gene: 12. The CDR3 reads CASSRAGGTMDYEQYF. In nucleotides, the CDR3 is TGTGCCAGCAGTCGAGCGGGAGGTACAATGGATTACGAGCAGTACTTC.

This chain connects TRBV7-6 to TRBJ1-2, with D possibly matching TRBD1 (6 bases). V shed 1 base and J shed 2 bases, with 14 bases lying between them. CDR3 length equals 16 residues. The V gene's germline CDR1 is SGHVS and CDR2 FNYEAQ. In DNA, the CDR3 is TGTGCCAGCAGCTTAGAGGCAGGGGATACGAACTATGGCTACACCTTC. Residues: CASSLEAGDTNYGYTF.

The V and J genes are TRBV28 and TRBJ1-2; 7 bases fit TRBD1. Germline values: CDR1 MDHEN, CDR2 SYDVKM. V lost 6 bases, J lost 2 bases, and 12 bases stayed unmatched. The CDR3 is 16 residues long. CDR3 amino acids: CASSTPPGTENYGYTF. The CDR3 coding sequence is TGTGCCAGCAGCACTCCCCCCGGGACAGAGAACTATGGCTACACCTTC.

This sequence joins TRBV2 and TRBJ2-1, with 11 bases that match TRBD2. The CDR3 covers 16 residues. V trimming: 2 bases; J trimming: 8 bases; junction bases outside the gene matches: 8. Per germline, CDR1 SNHLY and CDR2 FYNNEI. The CDR3 DNA is TGTGCCAGCAGTGAATTAGTAGCGGGAGGGCTTCATGAGCAGTTCTTC. Translating gives CASSELVAGGLHEQFF.

The V call is TRBV6-2 or TRBV6-3, the J call TRBJ1-2; 9 nucleotides align to TRBD1. The CDR3 extends over 14 amino acids. Germline CDR1 reads MNHEY; CDR2 reads SVGEGT. Trimming cost V 2 bases and J 7 bases; bases outside gene matches: 5. This CDR3 reads CASSYGTGFSGYTF. The CDR3 region has the DNA TGTGCCAGCAGTTACGGGACAGGGTTCTCTGGCTACACCTTC.

The chain uses TRBV5-1 and TRBJ2-2; D is possibly TRBD2 (6 bases). The CDR3 sequence is 13 residues long. Germline CDR1 reads SGHRS; CDR2 reads YFSETQ. V was shortened by 4 bases and J by 6 bases, with 10 bases between the two germline ends. CDR3 sequence: CASSMEGSGELFF. As DNA, the CDR3 is TGCGCCAGCAGCATGGAGGGGTCCGGGGAGCTGTTTTTT.

The V call is TRBV6-4, the J call TRBJ1-1; 7 bases are a match to TRBD1. J was trimmed by 5 bases and V by 5 bases; bases with no gene match: 8. Germline V gene data show CDR1 as MRHNA and CDR2 as SNTAGT. CDR3 size: 14 residues. CDR3 protein: CASSRQGDRTEAFF. The CDR3 nucleotides are TGTGCCAGCAGTCGACAGGGAGATCGAACTGAAGCTTTCTTT.

This rearrangement joins TRBV7-3 to TRBJ2-3, with unresolved D. V was clipped by 3 bases and J by 0 bases, with 10 bases between them. From germline, CDR1 is SGHTA and CDR2 FQGTGA. CDR3 length equals 15 residues. The DNA of the CDR3 is TGTGCCAGCAGCTTGACCGCACAGAGCACAGATACGCAGTATTTT. It is translated as CASSLTAQSTDTQYF.

V is TRBV5-4 and J is TRBJ2-1; TRBD1 might be the D (7 bases). CDR3 length equals 15 residues. Trimming left V 4 bases short and J 7 bases short, with 18 bases between. Germline V gene sequence: CDR1 SGHNT, CDR2 YYREEE (reference sequence). The CDR3 protein is CASSPQEGAGNEQFF. Written as DNA, the CDR3 is TGTGCCAGCAGCCCCCAGGAGGGGGCGGGGAATGAGCAGTTCTTC.

The chain uses TRBV9 and TRBJ2-1, with 7 bases matching TRBD2. Per germline, CDR1 SGDLS and CDR2 YYNGEE. The V segment lost 0 bases and the J segment 6 bases; nucleotides outside the gene matches: 0. CDR3 size: 13 residues. The CDR3 DNA follows: TGTGCCAGCAGCGTAGAGCGGGGCAATGAGCAGTTCTTC. Residues: CASSVERGNEQFF.

The chain employs TRBV18 and TRBJ1-4, with no clear D. Germline V lookup: CDR1 KGHSH, CDR2 LQKENI. The CDR3 has 14 residues. V gave up 3 bases and J gave up 8 bases, with 13 bases separating them. Here the CDR3 DNA reads TGTGCCAGCTCACCGCCTGGAGGCGGGGAAAAACTGTTTTTT. Protein sequence: CASSPPGGGEKLFF.

This chain connects TRBV5-5 to TRBJ1-4, with D possibly being TRBD1 (6 bases). The CDR3 consists of 16 residues. The germline CDR1 and CDR2 sequences are SGHKS and YYEKEE (reference sequence). Trimming stripped 4 bases from V and 0 bases from J, with 13 bases between. The CDR3 spells CASSHRDGTTNEKLFF. The DNA for the CDR3 is TGTGCCAGCAGCCACAGGGACGGGACAACTAATGAAAAACTGTTTTTT.

V gene TRBV27 combines with J gene TRBJ2-7, with D unresolved. Germline assignment: CDR1 MNHEY and CDR2 SMNVEV (reference sequence). This CDR3 is built from 12 residues. V dropped 4 bases and J dropped 2 bases, with 6 bases sitting between them. Here the CDR3 reads CASSSDTYEQYF. CDR3 DNA: TGTGCCAGCAGTTCCGACACCTACGAGCAGTACTTC.